This T cell receptor beta chain was recorded in a study of Ad26.COV2.S vaccination and SARS-CoV-2 variants. Study details: Once or twice, 56 days apart, Ad26.COV2.S was delivered intramuscularly.

Measured with immunoSEQ multiplex PCR; TCRdb has only the in-frame clones, and not every one. The table records approximately 450,000 clones, approximately 90% of them present only once. This CDR3 has 16 residues. The ends lost 6 bases at V and 4 bases at J; junction bases unmatched: 7. CDR1 is WSHSY and CDR2 is SAAADI in the germline V gene. Treatment indicated: around 19 received Ad26.COV2.S at low or high dose, single or two shots; five or six received placebo; per-sample allocation not given. The samples were gathered on day 63 after the first injection of vaccine or placebo. Only one count was recorded for this clone.

Here the sequenced sample was peripheral blood, taken in a trial of Ad26.COV2.S vaccine versus placebo. This chain uses TRBV10-2 with TRBJ2-3; 13 nucleotides line up with TRBD2. The sequence derives from a person between 18 and 59 years old who received the Ad26.COV2.S COVID-19 vaccine or a placebo. CDR3 residues: CASRSGLAGRADTQYF. CDR3 sequence (DNA): TGCGCCAGCAGATCGGGACTAGCGGGGAGAGCAGATACGCAGTATTTT.